The rows below give T cell receptor beta chains drawn from one sample of a study of technical replicates of blood from a handful of donors. The table came from immunoSEQ multiplex PCR; TCRdb's copy has only in-frame clones and leaves some out. The sample shows tens of thousands of clones, approximately 98% of them seen only once. Sequencing was performed on T cells isolated from PBMCs. All receptors come from a human donor in good health. CDR3s include the opening cysteine and the closing phenylalanine or tryptophan. The order of the fields is J gene, D gene, CDR3 length, V gene, clone size, CDR3 protein, CDR3 DNA. The D gene is left open where the match is weak. Clone size appears in some rows only: once, few, many, or a class for an expanded clone.

>TRBJ1-2|-|15|TRBV5-1|-
CASSLGAQANYGYTF
TGCGCCAGCAGCTTGGGAGCACAGGCTAACTATGGCTACACCTTC
>TRBJ1-2|TRBD1|16|TRBV5-1|-
CASSFPGQGQGDGYTF
TGCGCCAGCAGCTTCCCCGGACAGGGGCAGGGGGATGGCTACACCTTC
>TRBJ1-5|-|13|TRBV7-9|-
CASSLGGVEPQHF
TGTGCCAGCAGCTTAGGGGGGGTAGAGCCCCAGCATTTT
>TRBJ2-7|TRBD2|17|TRBV7-8|-
CASSLEAGLAGVIEQYF
TGTGCCAGCAGCTTAGAGGCGGGACTAGCGGGAGTCATAGAGCAGTACTTC
>TRBJ1-2|TRBD1|15|TRBV30|-
CAWSLSAGGSYGYTF
TGTGCCTGGAGTCTCTCGGCAGGGGGCAGCTATGGCTACACCTTC
>TRBJ1-1|-|14|TRBV5-4|-
CASSLSASNTEAFF
TGTGCCAGCAGCTTGAGTGCAAGCAACACTGAAGCTTTCTTT
>TRBJ1-1|-|13|TRBV6-5|-
CASRQGGNTEAFF
TGTGCCAGCAGGCAAGGAGGGAACACTGAAGCTTTCTTT
>TRBJ1-2|-|12|TRBV19|-
CASSISGPGYTF
TGTGCCAGTAGTATATCGGGTCCTGGCTACACCTTC
>TRBJ1-4|-|15|TRBV10-3|-
CAISELGRTNEKLFF
TGTGCCATCAGTGAGTTGGGGAGGACTAATGAAAAACTGTTTTTT
>TRBJ2-7|-|14|TRBV28|-
CASSVQGSSYEQYF
TGTGCCAGCAGCGTGCAGGGGAGCTCCTACGAGCAGTACTTC
>TRBJ1-2|-|13|TRBV9|-
CASSVATNYGYTF
TGTGCCAGCAGCGTAGCCACTAACTATGGCTACACCTTC
>TRBJ1-2|TRBD1|12|TRBV27|-
CASGTGVGGYTF
TGTGCCAGCGGGACAGGGGTAGGGGGCTACACCTTC
>TRBJ1-2|-|14|TRBV6-5|-
CASSDPRANYGYTF
TGTGCCAGCAGTGACCCCAGGGCGAACTATGGCTACACCTTC
>TRBJ2-1|TRBD1|16|TRBV29-1|once
CSVVRRTGATYNEQFF
TGCAGCGTTGTCCGCCGGACAGGGGCGACCTACAATGAGCAGTTCTTC
>TRBJ2-7|-|11|TRBV11-3|-
CASSARSEQYF
TGTGCCAGCAGCGCGAGGAGCGAGCAGTACTTC
>TRBJ2-7|-|16|TRBV6-8|-
CASSYGRHHVDYEQYF
TGTGCCAGCAGTTACGGCCGACACCATGTGGACTACGAGCAGTACTTC
>TRBJ2-3|-|15|TRBV7-2|-
CASSLQGFSTDTQYF
TGTGCCAGCAGCTTACAGGGGTTCTCCACAGATACGCAGTATTTT
>TRBJ2-7|TRBD2|13|TRBV12-5|-
CASGLVSGREQYF
TGTGCTAGTGGTTTGGTCTCCGGGAGGGAGCAGTACTTC
>TRBJ1-2|-|15|TRBV19|-
CASSIGTGGINGYTF
TGTGCCAGTAGTATAGGTACGGGGGGCATTAATGGCTACACCTTC
>TRBJ2-3|TRBD1|14|TRBV30|-
CAWSTGGTTDTQYF
TGTGCCTGGTCGACAGGGGGCACCACAGATACGCAGTATTTT
>TRBJ2-4|TRBD2|15|TRBV10-1|-
CASSESTGTRDIQYF
TGCGCCAGCAGTGAGTCCACAGGGACTAGAGACATTCAGTACTTC
>TRBJ2-7|TRBD1|13|TRBV6-5|-
CATKGQGGYEQYF
TGTGCCACCAAGGGACAGGGGGGATACGAGCAGTACTTC
>TRBJ2-7|TRBD1|14|TRBV6-6|-
CASSSGTGSYEQYF
TGTGCCAGCAGTTCCGGGACAGGTAGCTACGAGCAGTACTTC
>TRBJ2-5|-|12|TRBV6-1|-
CASRQGRETQYF
TGTGCCAGCAGGCAGGGCCGAGAGACCCAGTACTTC
>TRBJ2-1|-|14|TRBV6-6|once
CASSSRMSYNEQFF
TGTGCCAGCAGTTCCAGGATGTCATACAATGAGCAGTTCTTC
>TRBJ2-7|-|13|TRBV4-1|-
CASSQVIAALQYF
TGCGCCAGCAGCCAAGTAATAGCGGCCCTTCAGTACTTC
>TRBJ2-1|TRBD2|16|TRBV5-3|-
CARSPGVAGSYNEQFF
TGTGCCAGAAGCCCCGGGGTAGCGGGATCCTACAATGAGCAGTTCTTC
>TRBJ2-7|-|15|TRBV6-1|-
CASSEWGEWPYEQYF
TGTGCCAGCAGTGAATGGGGAGAATGGCCCTACGAGCAGTACTTC
>TRBJ1-2|-|16|TRBV9|-
CASSIRPDSIPYGYTF
TGTGCCAGCAGCATACGCCCGGACAGTATCCCATATGGCTACACCTTC
>TRBJ2-5|TRBD2|15|TRBV4-3|-
CASSQEHLAEETQYF
TGCGCCAGCAGCCAAGAACATCTAGCGGAAGAGACCCAGTACTTC
>TRBJ2-7|TRBD2|15|TRBV7-2|-
CASSFQREAKNEQYF
TGTGCCAGCAGCTTCCAGCGGGAGGCGAAAAACGAGCAGTACTTC
>TRBJ1-1|-|18|TRBV19|-
CASKRDGWGLSMNTEAFF
TGTGCCAGTAAAAGAGATGGTTGGGGACTTTCCATGAACACTGAAGCTTTCTTT
>TRBJ1-1|-|11|TRBV2|once
CASIIAGSPFF
TGTGCCAGCATAATAGCCGGAAGTCCTTTCTTT
>TRBJ2-7|-|11|TRBV27|-
CASSFSDEQYF
TGTGCCAGCAGTTTCAGCGACGAGCAGTACTTC
>TRBJ2-7|-|14|TRBV7-3|-
CASSLNRVNYEQYF
TGTGCCAGCAGCTTAAACAGGGTAAACTACGAGCAGTACTTC
>TRBJ1-2|TRBD1|14|TRBV15|-
CATRPSGGGYGYTF
TGTGCCACCAGGCCTTCAGGGGGCGGCTATGGCTACACCTTC
>TRBJ2-1|TRBD1|16|TRBV9|-
CASSVAGTGYRNEQFF
TGTGCCAGCAGCGTCGCCGGGACAGGGTACCGCAATGAGCAGTTCTTC
>TRBJ1-2|-|14|TRBV9|-
CASSGTRIYYGYTF
TGTGCCAGCAGTGGGACACGGATATACTATGGCTACACCTTC
>TRBJ1-4|TRBD1|16|TRBV7-9|-
CASSYPGTGINEKLFF
TGTGCCAGCAGTTACCCTGGGACAGGCATTAATGAAAAACTGTTTTTT
>TRBJ1-5|-|14|TRBV9|once
CASSVGGGNQPQHF
TGTGCCAGCAGCGTAGGAGGAGGTAATCAGCCCCAGCATTTT
>TRBJ2-7|-|12|TRBV10-2|-
CASSDPRDEQYF
TGCGCCAGCAGTGACCCTCGGGACGAGCAGTACTTC
>TRBJ1-2|-|15|TRBV2|-
CASSTLRGGKHGYTF
TGTGCCAGCAGCACCCTAAGGGGAGGGAAGCATGGCTACACCTTC
>TRBJ1-1|TRBD1|15|TRBV18|-
CASSPSGQPDTEAFF
TGTGCCAGCTCACCATCGGGACAGCCAGACACTGAAGCTTTCTTT
>TRBJ2-7|TRBD2|15|TRBV27|-
CASSSYSGGFYEQYF
TGTGCCAGCAGTTCCTATAGCGGGGGCTTCTACGAGCAGTACTTC
>TRBJ2-7|-|12|TRBV28|-
CASSSARGEQYF
TGTGCCAGCAGTTCGGCTAGGGGCGAGCAGTACTTC
>TRBJ1-4|-|17|TRBV28|-
CASSLLRGNRANEKLFF
TGTGCCAGCAGTTTATTACGAGGGAACAGAGCTAATGAAAAACTGTTTTTT
>TRBJ2-7|-|14|TRBV18|-
CASSPEGPSYEQYF
TGTGCCAGCTCACCGGAGGGACCCTCCTACGAGCAGTACTTC
>TRBJ2-5|TRBD2|14|TRBV18|-
CASSPMGLEETQYF
TGTGCCAGCTCACCAATGGGACTAGAGGAGACCCAGTACTTC
>TRBJ2-5|-|14|TRBV28|once
CASSVTGHQETQYF
TGTGCCAGCAGTGTTACAGGGCACCAAGAGACCCAGTACTTC
>TRBJ2-1|-|16|TRBV11-3|-
CASSLGLQASINEQFF
TGTGCCAGCAGCTTGGGTCTTCAGGCGAGCATCAATGAGCAGTTCTTC
>TRBJ1-4|TRBD1|15|TRBV13|-
CASGHRDRGDEKLFF
TGTGCCAGCGGACACCGGGACAGGGGAGACGAAAAACTGTTTTTT
>TRBJ2-7|TRBD1|15|TRBV27|-
CASSEQTGDSYEQYF
TGTGCCAGCAGTGAACAGACAGGGGATTCCTACGAGCAGTACTTC
>TRBJ1-2|TRBD1|17|TRBV19|-
CASSISRRQGANYGYTF
TGTGCCAGTAGTATCTCCCGAAGACAGGGAGCTAACTATGGCTACACCTTC
>TRBJ2-7|TRBD2|16|TRBV11-2|-
CASSLGRRELSYEQYF
TGTGCCAGCAGCTTAGGGCGGCGGGAGCTCTCCTACGAGCAGTACTTC
>TRBJ2-7|TRBD1|14|TRBV16|-
CASTRPGQGNEQYF
TGTGCCAGCACCCGACCCGGACAGGGGAACGAGCAGTACTTC
>TRBJ1-5|-|12|TRBV7-2|-
CASSLGAGFQHF
TGTGCCAGCAGCTTGGGAGCCGGGTTTCAGCATTTT
>TRBJ1-1|-|15|TRBV7-6|-
CASSLSLGADTEAFF
TGTGCCAGCAGCCTTAGTTTGGGAGCGGACACTGAAGCTTTCTTT